Presented here are 7 T cell receptor beta chains from one specimen sequenced in a study of blood T cell repertoires in COVID-19 (TCRdb year 2020). Libraries were made using the immunoSEQ multiplex PCR assay. The clones in this table, taken by TCRdb from immuneACCESS, are in-frame only. Not every clone is retained; where verified, under half of the shortfall comes from an unresolved V gene, and the cause of the rest is unknown. This sample holds 100,000 to 150,000 clones; roughly 90% were observed only once. Jointly, the top ten make up roughly 7.6% of the sample. Sequencing input: peripheral blood. These receptors were taken from a man aged 45-65 years with acute or convalescent COVID-19.

V is TRBV5-1 and J is TRBJ2-5; 7 bases are shared with TRBD2. V lost 7 bases, J lost 5 bases, and 8 bases stayed unmatched. CDR3 length: 13 amino acids. Germline loops: CDR1 SGHRS, CDR2 YFSETQ. The CDR3 reads CASGQMREETQYF. The CDR3 coding sequence is TGCGCCAGCGGGCAAATGCGGGAGGAGACCCAGTACTTC.

The gene calls are TRBV5-8 and TRBJ2-3; D remains unclear. The CDR3 is made up of 13 amino acids. Germline CDR1 and CDR2: SGHTS and YDEGEE. Trimming cost V 0 bases and J 7 bases, with 9 bases left between them. The CDR3: CASSLAVLNTQYF. CDR3 nucleotides: TGTGCCAGCAGCTTGGCGGTTCTGAATACGCAGTATTTT.

This clone was detected a few times. The chain uses TRBV6-6 and TRBJ1-6; 8 nucleotides agree with TRBD1. V was pared by 5 bases and J by 3 bases, with 9 bases of the junction left unmatched. Looked up from germline, CDR1 is MNHNY and CDR2 is SVGAGI (reference sequence). The CDR3 totals 17 residues. This CDR3 is CASSPGAGGGYNSPLHF. For the CDR3, the DNA is TGTGCCAGCAGTCCTGGGGCAGGGGGCGGCTATAATTCACCCCTCCACTTT.

This chain's CDR3 is CAISETRDRGRGGRGYTF. DNA for the CDR3: TGTGCCATCAGTGAGACCCGGGACAGGGGGCGCGGTGGTCGCGGCTACACCTTC. The genes are TRBV10-3 and TRBJ1-2; 12 bases agree with TRBD1. V was clipped by 2 bases and J by 8 bases; unmatched bases: 15. CDR3 length: 18 amino acids. Germline V gene data show CDR1 as ENHRY and CDR2 as SYGVKD.

The rearrangement links TRBV30 to TRBJ1-2; 8 bases are shared with TRBD1. The V segment lost 5 bases and the J segment 4 bases; nucleotides outside the gene matches: 15. The CDR3 extends over 16 amino acids. Germline CDR1 GTSNPN, CDR2 SVGIG (reference sequence). This chain's CDR3 is CAWAHLDRVLFYGYTF. DNA of the CDR3: TGTGCCTGGGCCCACCTGGACAGGGTCCTCTTCTATGGCTACACCTTC.

This clone was seen only a few times. This rearrangement joins TRBV27 to TRBJ2-1; 10 nucleotides agree with TRBD1. Germline V gives CDR1 MNHEY, CDR2 SMNVEV (reference sequence). This CDR3 is built from 15 residues. The V gene end was trimmed by 4 bases and the J gene end by 9 bases; junction bases not matched to a gene: 9. The CDR3 bases are TGTGCCAGCAGTTGGGGGACAGGGGTACCCGGTGAGCAGTTCTTC. Translation gives CASSWGTGVPGEQFF.

This chain joins TRBV6-6 and TRBJ2-7; D may be TRBD2 (6 bases). The CDR3 length is 14 residues. From germline, CDR1 is MNHNY and CDR2 SVGAGI (reference sequence). V lost 4 bases and J 2 bases, leaving 12 bases between the germline ends. The CDR3 nucleotides read TGTGCCAGCAGTTCAGGAGCGGGTGCCTACGAGCAGTACTTC. Translated, it gives CASSSGAGAYEQYF.